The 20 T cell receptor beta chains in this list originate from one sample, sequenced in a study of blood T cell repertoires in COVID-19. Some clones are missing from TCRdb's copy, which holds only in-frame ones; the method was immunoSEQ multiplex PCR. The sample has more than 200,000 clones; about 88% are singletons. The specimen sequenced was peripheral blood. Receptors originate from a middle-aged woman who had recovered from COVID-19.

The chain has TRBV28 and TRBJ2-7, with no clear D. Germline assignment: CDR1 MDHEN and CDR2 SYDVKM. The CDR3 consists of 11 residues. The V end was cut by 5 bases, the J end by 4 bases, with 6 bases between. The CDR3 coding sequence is TGTGCCAGCAGTGTGACATACGAGCAGTACTTC. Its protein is CASSVTYEQYF.

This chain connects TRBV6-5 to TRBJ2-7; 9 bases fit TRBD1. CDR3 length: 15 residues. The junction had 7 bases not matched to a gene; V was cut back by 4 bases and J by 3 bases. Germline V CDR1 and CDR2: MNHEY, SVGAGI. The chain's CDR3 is CASSSPGTGYYEQYF. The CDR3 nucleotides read TGTGCCAGCAGTTCTCCCGGGACAGGGTACTACGAGCAGTACTTC.

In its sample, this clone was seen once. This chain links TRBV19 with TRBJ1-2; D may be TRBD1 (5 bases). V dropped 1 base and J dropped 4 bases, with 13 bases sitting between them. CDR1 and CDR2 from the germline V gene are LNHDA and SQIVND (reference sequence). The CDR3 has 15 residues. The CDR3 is CASSIAAGMSYGYTF. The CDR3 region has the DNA TGTGCCAGTAGTATAGCCGCAGGGATGAGCTATGGCTACACCTTC.

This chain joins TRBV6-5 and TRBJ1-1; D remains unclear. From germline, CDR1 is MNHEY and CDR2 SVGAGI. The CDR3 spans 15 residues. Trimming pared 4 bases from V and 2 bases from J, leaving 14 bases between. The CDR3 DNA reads TGTGCCAGCAGTTCCCCGGTTGGGCGAAACACTGAAGCTTTCTTT. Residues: CASSSPVGRNTEAFF.

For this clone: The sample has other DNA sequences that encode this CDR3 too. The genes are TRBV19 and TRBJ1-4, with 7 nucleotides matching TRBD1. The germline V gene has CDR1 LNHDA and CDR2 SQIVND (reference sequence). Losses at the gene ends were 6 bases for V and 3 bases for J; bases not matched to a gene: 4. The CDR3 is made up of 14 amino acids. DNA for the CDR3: TGTGCCAGTAGACCGGGACAGCCTAATGAAAAACTGTTTTTT. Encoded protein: CASRPGQPNEKLFF.

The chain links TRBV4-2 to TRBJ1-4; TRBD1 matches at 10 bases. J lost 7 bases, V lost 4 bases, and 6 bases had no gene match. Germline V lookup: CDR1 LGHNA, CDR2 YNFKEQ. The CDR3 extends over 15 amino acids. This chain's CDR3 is CASSRVDRGGEKLFF. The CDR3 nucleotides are TGTGCCAGCAGCCGCGTGGACAGGGGGGGTGAAAAACTGTTTTTT.

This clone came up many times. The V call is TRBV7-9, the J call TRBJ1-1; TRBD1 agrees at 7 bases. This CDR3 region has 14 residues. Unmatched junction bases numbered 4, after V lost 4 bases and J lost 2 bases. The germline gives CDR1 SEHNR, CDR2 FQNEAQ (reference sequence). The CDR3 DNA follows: TGTGCCAGCAGCTGGGGACAGCTCAACACTGAAGCTTTCTTT. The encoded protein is CASSWGQLNTEAFF.

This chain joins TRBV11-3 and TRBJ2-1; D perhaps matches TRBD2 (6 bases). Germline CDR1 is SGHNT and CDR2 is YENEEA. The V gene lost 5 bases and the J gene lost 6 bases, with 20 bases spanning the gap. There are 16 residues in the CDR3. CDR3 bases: TGTGCCAGCAGCCCCGGTACTAGCAGGGCCCTCAATGAGCAGTTCTTC. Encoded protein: CASSPGTSRALNEQFF.

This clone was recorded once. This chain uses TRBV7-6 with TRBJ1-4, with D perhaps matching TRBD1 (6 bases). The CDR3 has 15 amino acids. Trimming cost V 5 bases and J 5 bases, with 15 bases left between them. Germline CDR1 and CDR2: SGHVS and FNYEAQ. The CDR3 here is CASSPNRAVNEKLFF. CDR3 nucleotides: TGTGCCAGCAGCCCGAACAGGGCCGTAAATGAAAAACTGTTTTTT.

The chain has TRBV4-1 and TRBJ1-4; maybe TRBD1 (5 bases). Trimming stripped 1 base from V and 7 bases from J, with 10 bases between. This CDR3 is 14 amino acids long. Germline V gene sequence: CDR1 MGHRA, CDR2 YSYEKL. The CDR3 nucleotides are TGCGCCAGCAGCCAAGTACAGGCCCTTGAAAAACTGTTTTTT. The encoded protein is CASSQVQALEKLFF.

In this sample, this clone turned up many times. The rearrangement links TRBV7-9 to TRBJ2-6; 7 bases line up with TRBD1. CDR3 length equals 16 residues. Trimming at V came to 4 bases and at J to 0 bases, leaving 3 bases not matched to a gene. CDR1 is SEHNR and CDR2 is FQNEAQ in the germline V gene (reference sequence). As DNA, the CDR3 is TGTGCCAGCAGCTCCGGACAGGTCTCTGGGGCCAACGTCCTGACTTTC. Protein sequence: CASSSGQVSGANVLTF. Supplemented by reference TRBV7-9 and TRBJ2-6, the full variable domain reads DTGVSQNPRHKITKRGQNVTFRCDPISEHNRLYWYRQTLGQGPEFLTYFQNEAQLEKSRLLSDRFSAERPKGSFSTLEIQRTEQGDSAMYLCASSSGQVSGANVLTFGAGSRLTVL.

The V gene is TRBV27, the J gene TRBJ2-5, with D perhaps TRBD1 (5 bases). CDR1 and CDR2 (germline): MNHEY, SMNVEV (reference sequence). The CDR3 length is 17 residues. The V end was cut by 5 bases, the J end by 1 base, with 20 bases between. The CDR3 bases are TGTGCCAGCAGTCTGACAGTCGTTGGGTCCCGCCAAGAGACCCAGTACTTC. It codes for CASSLTVVGSRQETQYF.

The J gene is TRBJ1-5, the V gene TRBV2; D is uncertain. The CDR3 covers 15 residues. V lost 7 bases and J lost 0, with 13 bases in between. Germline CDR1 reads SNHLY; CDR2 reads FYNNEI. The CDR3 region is CASTRGSYSNQPQHF. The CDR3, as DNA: TGTGCCAGCACCCGAGGATCCTATAGCAATCAGCCCCAGCATTTT.

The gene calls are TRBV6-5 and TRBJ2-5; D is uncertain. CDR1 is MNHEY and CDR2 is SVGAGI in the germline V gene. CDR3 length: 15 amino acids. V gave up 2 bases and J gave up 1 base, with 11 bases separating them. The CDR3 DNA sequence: TGTGCCAGCAGTTACAGTGGGCAAATCCAAGAGACCCAGTACTTC. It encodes CASSYSGQIQETQYF.

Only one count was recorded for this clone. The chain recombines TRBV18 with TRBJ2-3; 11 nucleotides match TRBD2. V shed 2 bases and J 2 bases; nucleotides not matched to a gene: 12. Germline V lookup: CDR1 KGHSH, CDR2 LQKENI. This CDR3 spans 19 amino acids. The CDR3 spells CASSPLGTSGGQYTDTQYF. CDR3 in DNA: TGTGCCAGCTCACCATTGGGCACTAGCGGGGGCCAGTACACAGATACGCAGTATTTT. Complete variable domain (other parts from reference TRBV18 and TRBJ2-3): NAGVMQNPRHLVRRRGQEARLRCSPMKGHSHVYWYRQLPEEGLKFMVYLQKENIIDESGMPKERFSAEFPKEGPSILRIQQVVRGDSAAYFCASSPLGTSGGQYTDTQYFGPGTRLTVL.

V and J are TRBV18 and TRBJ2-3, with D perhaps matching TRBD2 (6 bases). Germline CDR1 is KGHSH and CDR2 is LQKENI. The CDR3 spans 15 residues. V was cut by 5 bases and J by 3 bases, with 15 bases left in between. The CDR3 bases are TGTGCCAGCTCATCGGGAGTCGGTGGTACAGATACGCAGTATTTT. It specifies CASSSGVGGTDTQYF.

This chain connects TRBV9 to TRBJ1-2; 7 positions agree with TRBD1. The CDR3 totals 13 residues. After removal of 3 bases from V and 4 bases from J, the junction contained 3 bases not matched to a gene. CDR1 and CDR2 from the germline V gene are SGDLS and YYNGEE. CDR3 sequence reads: CASSGGTAYGYTF. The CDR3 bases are TGTGCCAGCAGCGGCGGGACAGCCTATGGCTACACCTTC.

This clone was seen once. DNA for the CDR3: TGCGCCAGCAGCTTGGCCCAGCGGGACAGGGCTCGGGAGACCCAGTACTTC. Its translation is CASSLAQRDRARETQYF. The chain has TRBV5-1 and TRBJ2-5, with 9 nucleotides matching TRBD1. The CDR3 has 17 amino acids. The V and J ends lost 0 bases and 5 bases, in that order; junction bases with no gene match: 11. Germline V gives CDR1 SGHRS, CDR2 YFSETQ.

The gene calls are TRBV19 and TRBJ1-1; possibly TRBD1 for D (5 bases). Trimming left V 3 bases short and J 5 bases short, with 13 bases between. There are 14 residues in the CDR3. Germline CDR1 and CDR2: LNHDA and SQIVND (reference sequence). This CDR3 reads CASSMSGRRTEAFF. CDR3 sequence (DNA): TGTGCCAGTAGTATGTCAGGGAGGAGGACTGAAGCTTTCTTT.

The CDR3 here is CASSAPRGGRDSPLHF. CDR3 bases: TGTGCCAGCAGTGCCCCCCGCGGGGGCAGAGATTCACCCCTCCACTTT. The chain couples TRBV6-6 to TRBJ1-6, with D perhaps matching TRBD1 (6 bases). Germline loops: CDR1 MNHNY, CDR2 SVGAGI (reference sequence). There are 16 residues in the CDR3. Trimming left V 5 bases short and J 8 bases short, with 19 bases between.